The source of this T cell receptor beta chain is a study of blood T cell repertoires in COVID-19. Study-wide background: Sites in the United States, Italy and Spain provided acute and convalescent COVID-19 samples.

Per the original data handling: Cell counts per sample came from amplifying reference gene primers. Sequencing was performed with immunoSEQ multiplex PCR; in TCRdb, only in-frame clones are kept and a portion is missing. V, J and clone size reflect that table, while D and trimming were determined from the DNA. Of approximately 85,000 clones listed, 75% to 90% were seen once; the top ten hold 13%. This CDR3 has 16 amino acids. Trimming removed 3 bases from V and 2 bases from J; junction bases left unmatched: 7. Per the germline V gene, CDR1 is KGHSH and CDR2 is LQKENI. This chain connects TRBV18 to TRBJ1-5; the match to TRBD1 covers 7 bases. The sequenced material came from peripheral blood. The TCR originated in a human donor in a cohort sampled during active COVID-19. The CDR3: CASSPRQGSGNQPQHF. CDR3 DNA: TGTGCCAGCTCACCTCGACAGGGCTCGGGCAATCAGCCCCAGCATTTT.